This TCR beta chain comes out of a study of blood T cell repertoires in COVID-19. This clone was seen just once. Sequencing was performed with immunoSEQ multiplex PCR; in TCRdb, only in-frame clones are kept and a portion is missing. The sample consists of around 200,000 clones, 89% of them appearing once. The CDR3 contains 17 residues. V gave up 1 base and J gave up 0 bases, with 13 bases separating them. CDR1 is LNHDA and CDR2 is SQIVND in the germline V gene (reference sequence). Sequenced: PBMCs or T cells enriched from blood (not recorded which). The genes are TRBV19 and TRBJ2-1; D perhaps matches TRBD2 (6 bases). The TCR originated in a woman in her late teens or twenties who had recovered from COVID-19. The chain's CDR3 is CASSIVRLASSYNEQFF. In nucleotides, the CDR3 is TGTGCCAGTAGTATAGTTCGGCTAGCGAGCTCCTACAATGAGCAGTTCTTC.